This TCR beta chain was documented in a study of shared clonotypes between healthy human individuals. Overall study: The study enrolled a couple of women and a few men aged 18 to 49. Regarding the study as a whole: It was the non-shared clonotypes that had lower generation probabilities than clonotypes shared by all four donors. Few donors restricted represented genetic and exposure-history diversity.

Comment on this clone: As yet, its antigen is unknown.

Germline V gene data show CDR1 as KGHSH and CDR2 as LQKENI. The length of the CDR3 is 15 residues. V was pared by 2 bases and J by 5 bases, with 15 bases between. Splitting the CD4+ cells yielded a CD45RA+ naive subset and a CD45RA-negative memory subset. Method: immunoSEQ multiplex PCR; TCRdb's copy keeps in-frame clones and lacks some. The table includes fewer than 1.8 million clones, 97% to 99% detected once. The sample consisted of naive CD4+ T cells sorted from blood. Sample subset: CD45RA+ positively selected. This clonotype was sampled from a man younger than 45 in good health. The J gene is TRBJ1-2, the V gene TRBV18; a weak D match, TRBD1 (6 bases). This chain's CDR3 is CASSPEQGVVYGYTF. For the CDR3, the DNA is TGTGCCAGCTCACCAGAACAGGGAGTAGTATATGGCTACACCTTC. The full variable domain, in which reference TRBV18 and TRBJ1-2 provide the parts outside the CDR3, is NAGVMQNPRHLVRRRGQEARLRCSPMKGHSHVYWYRQLPEEGLKFMVYLQKENIIDESGMPKERFSAEFPKEGPSILRIQQVVRGDSAAYFCASSPEQGVVYGYTFGSGTRLTVV.